This T cell receptor (beta chain) was sequenced in a study of shared clonotypes between healthy human individuals (dated by TCRdb to 2019 to 2021). As for the study more broadly: The cohort comprised a couple of women and a few men aged 18 to 49 years. For each donor, CD4 naive and CD4 memory were each given three plates, CD8 naive was given two plates, and CD8 memory was given one plate. Blood TCR repertoires of five healthy adults were deeply sequenced to estimate repertoire size and the extent of clonotype sharing between individuals. To increase sequencing depth and limit assay-specific biases, different laboratories used diverse techniques to prepare libraries and sequence TCR repertoires. Per donor, leukapheresis produced somewhere between about 0.94 and 9 billion PBMCs. Overall study outcomes, separate from this receptor: Based on pairwise subsampling, the degree of clonotype sharing among donors was expected to be affected by sequencing depth. Even with the large sequencing depth, rarefaction of the sorted-subset datasets indicated that sequencing was incomplete. Estimated clonotype richness was generally larger for naive than for memory subsets. Across a handful of donors, approximately 4.9% of naive CD4, 3% to 3.5% of naive CD8, under 2.5% of memory CD4, and approximately 0.42% of memory CD8 clonotypes were shared. Sampling was restricted to blood, and TCR repertoires in tissue are likely to differ from TCR repertoires in blood. Because the study included only a small number of donors, the genetic and exposure-history diversity represented was limited. Compared with non-shared clonotypes, clonotypes shared by all four sorted-subset donors had higher generation probabilities.

The donors were healthy, HIV-negative adults with no recently reported acute infections or vaccinations. Only Caucasian adults living in Nashville, Tennessee, USA were represented among the donors. CD4+ T cells were enriched through magnetic negative selection, after which naive cells were positively selected on CD45RA and the remaining negative fraction served as the memory subset. After blood collection by leukapheresis, PBMCs were isolated using Ficoll-Histopaque density gradient centrifugation and then cryopreserved in the vapor phase of liquid nitrogen. Analytical flow cytometry was used to check the purity and quantity of each magnetically sorted T cell population. Each sorted fraction had its genomic DNA isolated and then quantified by UV absorbance on a Nanodrop 2000c. Worth noting for this clone: Its antigen is unknown. Base qualities are missing; no much larger clone stands one base away.

Using the deep immunoSEQ assay, TCR CDR3 regions were amplified from genomic DNA by multiplex PCR. Genomic DNA extracted from each cell subset was distributed evenly over all wells of several immunoSEQ 96-well plates, and each plate served as one replicate. Each replicate PCR for sorted subsets received roughly 200 ng genomic DNA, equal to roughly 29,000 T cell genomes. Purified libraries were measured with a Qubit 3.0 fluorometer, size-checked on a Bioanalyzer 2100, and measured again with the KAPA Library Quantification kit. A separate single-read 150-cycle Illumina NextSeq 550 flow cell was used to sequence each immunoSEQ 96-well plate. The authors' pipeline ran thus. Because the immunoSEQ output held only junctional sequences and lacked quality scores, the filtering could not match the filtering applied to full-length reads. Sequences were annotated with PyIR, a Python wrapper for IgBLAST v1.9, using IMGT germline references to assign V/J genes and CDR3. Reads were removed for weak V/J assignments (E-value above 1e-6), missing CDR3, stop codons, out-of-frame junctions, or ambiguous translated residues. V3J clonotypes were defined as sequences sharing an identical inferred V gene, J gene, and CDR3 amino acid sequence. Percentage overlap between repertoires was calculated by dividing the number of shared unique clonotypes by the size of the smaller repertoire. Repertoire richness was assessed with RTK rarefaction, the Chao1 estimator, and Recon v2.1 estimates of unobserved clonotypes. For all TCRbeta clonotypes obtained by the gDNA method from four donors, generation probabilities were computed with OLGA. TCRdb retrieved this table from immuneACCESS and kept in-frame rearrangements only. Not all clones are present; in checked studies, unresolved V genes account for under half, and no reason is known for the remainder. V and J calls and clone size are copied from that table; D and trimming were computed from the DNA. This sample gives some 550,000 clones in total; roughly 97% of them show up just once. Around 0.057% of the sample belongs to the ten largest clones.

From its cysteine to its phenylalanine, the CDR3 spans 18 amino acids. Only CDR3 DNA remains: 54 bases, in frame from the first base. According to the germline V gene, CDR1 reads MDHEN and CDR2 reads SYDVKM. The germline V and J ends show losses of 7 bases and 3 bases respectively, and no gene match explains 19 bases of the junction. The V gene is TRBV28 and the J gene is TRBJ1-2, with 8 junctional bases fitting TRBD1. This receptor was taken from a woman aged 30 to 39 in good health. Sequences were obtained from naive CD4+ T cells sorted from blood. In light of the paper, this sample's cell subset or site label describes: CD45RA+ positively selected. Here the CDR3 is given as CASNLEVRGAGGHYGYTF. The nucleotides read TGTGCCAGCAACTTGGAAGTCAGAGGCGCAGGGGGCCACTATGGCTACACCTTC.